One and the same sample provided the 23 T cell receptor beta chains below, sequenced in a study of shared clonotypes between healthy human individuals. Assay: immunoSEQ multiplex PCR; the TCRdb copy retains only in-frame clones and omits some. The repertoire includes about 2.4 million clones, 80% to 95% of them detected once, and 0.35% to 0.45% sits in the top ten. The sequenced sample consisted of naive CD4+ T cells from PBMCs. Noted subset: CD45RA+ positively selected. These TCRs come from a man aged 18-30 years in good health. Some clones in this sample may be carry-over from other donors' samples.

Written as DNA, the CDR3 is TGCGCCAGCAGCTTGGTGGCGACAGATAACTATGGCTACACCTTC. Translating it yields CASSLVATDNYGYTF. The V call is TRBV5-1, the J call TRBJ1-2; the D gene is possibly TRBD1 (5 bases). The CDR3 spans 15 residues. CDR1 is SGHRS, CDR2 YFSETQ, per germline. V lost 0 bases and J lost 1, with 10 bases in between. The full variable domain, in which reference TRBV5-1 and TRBJ1-2 provide the parts outside the CDR3, is KAGVTQTPRYLIKTRGQQVTLSCSPISGHRSVSWYQQTPGQGLQFLFEYFSETQRNKGNFPGRFSGRQFSNSRSEMNVSTLELGDSALYLCASSLVATDNYGYTFGSGTRLTVV.

This chain links TRBV18 with TRBJ2-3; no firm D call. Germline-derived CDR1 and CDR2 are KGHSH and LQKENI. The V gene lost 0 bases and the J gene lost 0 bases, with 19 bases spanning the gap. The CDR3 runs 19 residues. Here the CDR3 DNA reads TGTGCCAGCTCACCACCGTACGGTCTATCCTGGTCCAGCACAGATACGCAGTATTTT. This gives the protein CASSPPYGLSWSSTDTQYF.

The chain has TRBV5-8 and TRBJ1-1; D remains ambiguous. V lost 7 bases and J 4 bases, leaving 14 bases between the germline ends. The CDR3 is made up of 13 amino acids. CDR1 is SGHTS and CDR2 is YDEGEE in the germline V gene. CDR3: CASRSRTGTEAFF. CDR3 nucleotides: TGTGCCAGCCGTTCTCGGACCGGCACTGAAGCTTTCTTT.

Details on this clone: One end of the junction fails to match germline, which may point to a read error. DNA for the CDR3: TGTGCCAGCAGCCCTACAGGGAGCGAGGCCCTGCTCTTC. It yields the protein CASSPTGSEALLF. The V and J genes are TRBV5-6 and TRBJ2-1; D perhaps matches TRBD1 (6 bases). Germline V gives CDR1 SGHDT, CDR2 YYEEEE. The CDR3 contains 13 residues.

The genes are TRBV5-5 and TRBJ2-1, with D tentatively TRBD1 (6 bases). V gave up 0 bases and J gave up 3 bases, with 10 bases separating them. The CDR3 spans 15 residues. Germline assignment: CDR1 SGHKS and CDR2 YYEKEE (reference sequence). This CDR3 is CASSLDWTDYNEQFF. CDR3 coding DNA: TGTGCCAGCAGCTTGGATTGGACAGACTACAATGAGCAGTTCTTC.

V usage is TRBV5-1 and J usage is TRBJ2-7, with 13 positions matching TRBD2. Germline trimming cut 7 bases from V and 1 base from J; bases unmatched to any gene: 8. Germline CDR1 SGHRS, CDR2 YFSETQ. CDR3 length equals 16 residues. CDR3: CASRRTSGSGSYEQYF. The CDR3, as DNA: TGCGCCAGCCGACGGACTAGCGGGAGCGGGTCCTACGAGCAGTACTTC.

This chain joins TRBV7-2 and TRBJ2-2; 8 nucleotides line up with TRBD2. The CDR3 has 15 amino acids. V shed 1 base and J 4 bases; nucleotides not matched to a gene: 2. CDR1 and CDR2 (germline): SGHTA, FQGNSA. CDR3 sequence (DNA): TGTGCCAGCAGCTTAGAGGCGGGGGGCACCGGGGAGCTGTTTTTT. This translates into CASSLEAGGTGELFF.

CDR3 sequence reads: CASSGQRGNTGELFF. CDR3 sequence (DNA): TGTGCCAGCAGCGGCCAGAGGGGGAACACCGGGGAGCTGTTTTTT. This chain joins TRBV5-4 and TRBJ2-2; the D call may be TRBD1 or TRBD2 (5 bases each). Germline CDR1 is SGHNT and CDR2 is YYREEE (reference sequence). V gave up 4 bases and J gave up 1 base, with 11 bases separating them. This CDR3 spans 15 amino acids.

There are a few counts of this clone. CDR3 region: CASTKRDRGLVSYTF. CDR3 sequence (DNA): TGTGCCAGTACCAAACGCGACAGGGGGCTGGTAAGCTACACCTTC. The gene calls are TRBV19 and TRBJ1-2; TRBD1 matches 10 bases. V lost 7 bases, J lost 9 bases, and 14 bases stayed unmatched. The V gene's germline CDR1 is LNHDA and CDR2 SQIVND (reference sequence). The CDR3 consists of 15 residues.

The rearrangement joins TRBV4-2 to TRBJ2-1; 8 bases map to TRBD2. In germline, CDR1 is LGHNA, CDR2 YNFKEQ. This CDR3 has 18 amino acids. V lost 0 bases, J lost 4 bases, and 11 bases stayed unmatched. CDR3 region: CASSQDPLPTGGYNEQFF. DNA for the CDR3: TGTGCCAGCAGCCAAGACCCTCTACCAACGGGGGGGTACAATGAGCAGTTCTTC.

The rearrangement links TRBV9 to TRBJ1-1, with 9 bases lining up with TRBD1. The V and J ends lost 3 bases and 5 bases, in that order; junction bases with no gene match: 5. This CDR3 is 14 amino acids long. Germline CDR1 reads SGDLS; CDR2 reads YYNGEE. CDR3 residues: CASSAQGAGTEAFF. The CDR3 DNA reads TGTGCCAGCAGCGCACAGGGGGCGGGAACTGAAGCTTTCTTT. The full variable domain, in which reference TRBV9 and TRBJ1-1 provide the parts outside the CDR3, is DSGVTQTPKHLITATGQRVTLRCSPRSGDLSVYWYQQSLDQGLQFLIQYYNGEERAKGNILERFSAQQFPDLHSELNLSSLELGDSALYFCASSAQGAGTEAFFGQGTRLTVV.

The chain is built from TRBV4-3 and TRBJ2-3; weak D call: TRBD2 (5 bases). In germline, CDR1 is LGHNA, CDR2 YSLEER. Trimming cost V 2 bases and J 7 bases, with 19 bases left between them. The CDR3 sequence is 16 residues long. The CDR3 here is CASSQHFLTGLNTQYF. CDR3 nucleotides: TGCGCCAGCAGCCAACATTTTCTAACGGGATTGAATACGCAGTATTTT.

The V gene is TRBV7-9, the J gene TRBJ1-3, with a weak D call TRBD1 (5 bases). CDR3 size: 19 residues. Deletions cut 5 bases from V and 0 bases from J, with 23 bases between. Per germline, CDR1 SEHNR and CDR2 FQNEAQ (reference sequence). This CDR3 reads CASSPSSRDLGHSGNTIYF. In DNA form, the CDR3 reads TGTGCCAGCAGCCCCTCCTCCCGGGACCTAGGGCACTCTGGAAACACCATATATTTT.

The rearrangement links TRBV11-3 to TRBJ2-1, with 14 bases matching TRBD2. From germline, CDR1 is SGHNT and CDR2 YENEEA. With 1 base clipped from V and 9 bases from J, the junction kept 8 bases outside the gene matches. The CDR3 contains 17 residues. The DNA for the CDR3 is TGTGCCAGCAGCTTAGCCGAGGGACTAGCGGGAGTTGGTGAGCAGTTCTTC. Its translation: CASSLAEGLAGVGEQFF. Drawing the rest from reference TRBV11-3 and TRBJ2-1, the complete variable domain is EAGVVQSPRYKIIEKKQPVAFWCNPISGHNTLYWYLQNLGQGPELLIRYENEEAVDDSQLPKDRFSAERLKGVDSTLKIQPAELGDSAVYLCASSLAEGLAGVGEQFFGPGTRLTVL.

The chain joins TRBV28 to TRBJ2-2, with D unclear. The CDR3 has 13 amino acids. Germline lookup yields CDR1 MDHEN and CDR2 SYDVKM. V was shortened by 6 bases and J by 4 bases, with 9 bases between the two germline ends. Here the CDR3 reads CASRADLTGELFF. DNA for the CDR3: TGTGCCAGCAGAGCCGATCTCACCGGGGAGCTGTTTTTT.

The chain links TRBV2 to TRBJ1-4; D is unclear. Trimming shortened V by 1 base and J by 14 bases, and 8 bases separated the two germline ends. The germline V gene encodes CDR1 SNHLY and CDR2 FYNNEI. The CDR3 is made up of 11 amino acids. The CDR3 DNA reads TGTGCCAGCAGTGAAGATCCTCGGCTGTTTTTT. Its translation is CASSEDPRLFF.

This chain uses TRBV4-3 with TRBJ2-5, with TRBD2 identical over 7 bases. The CDR3 totals 16 residues. After removal of 3 bases from V and 2 bases from J, the junction contained 9 bases not matched to a gene. Germline CDR1 and CDR2: LGHNA and YSLEER. CDR3 DNA sequence: TGCGCCAGCAGCCAGAAGGTCCTAGCGGAACAAGAGACCCAGTACTTC. Its protein is CASSQKVLAEQETQYF.

The gene calls are TRBV5-4 and TRBJ2-3; D gene unclear. Germline-derived CDR1 and CDR2 are SGHNT and YYREEE (reference sequence). V was clipped by 0 bases and J by 6 bases, with 8 bases between them. The CDR3 length is 13 residues. CDR3 region: CASSLAPGDTQYF. CDR3 bases: TGTGCCAGCAGCTTGGCACCCGGGGATACGCAGTATTTT. The whole variable domain, remainder taken from reference TRBV5-4 and TRBJ2-3, is ETGVTQSPTHLIKTRGQQVTLRCSSQSGHNTVSWYQQALGQGPQFIFQYYREEENGRGNFPPRFSGLQFPNYSSELNVNALELDDSALYLCASSLAPGDTQYFGPGTRLTVL.

This chain joins TRBV5-6 and TRBJ1-5, with 7 bases that match TRBD1. J lost 4 bases, V lost 4 bases, and 11 bases had no gene match. CDR3 length equals 16 residues. From germline, CDR1 is SGHDT and CDR2 YYEEEE. Written as DNA, the CDR3 is TGTGCCAGCAGCCCGAGGGACAGTAGACCTAATCAGCCCCAGCATTTT. Translated: CASSPRDSRPNQPQHF.

The sample holds a few counts of this clone. The gene calls are TRBV30 and TRBJ2-2; D call uncertain. Trimming took 0 bases from V and 7 from J, leaving 6 bases between them. The CDR3 sequence is 12 residues long. The germline gives CDR1 GTSNPN, CDR2 SVGIG (reference sequence). The CDR3 is CAWSVSSGELFF. CDR3 DNA: TGTGCCTGGAGTGTTAGCAGCGGGGAGCTGTTTTTT.

V is TRBV2 and J is TRBJ2-5; D is undetermined. The germline V and J ends were trimmed by 6 bases and 6 bases, with 17 bases remaining between them. The CDR3 has 14 residues. Germline CDR1 and CDR2: SNHLY and FYNNEI. In DNA form, the CDR3 reads TGTGCCAGCAGGGCTGACTCAATCGGGCAGACCCAGTACTTC. It specifies CASRADSIGQTQYF.

The rearrangement links TRBV5-8 to TRBJ1-5, with D unclear. The germline V gene encodes CDR1 SGHTS and CDR2 YDEGEE. The CDR3 runs 16 residues. The V and J ends lost 3 bases and 9 bases respectively, with 22 bases between them. CDR3 in amino acids: CASSSWASAVMRPQHF. CDR3 coding DNA: TGTGCCAGCAGCTCCTGGGCCTCAGCGGTTATGAGGCCCCAGCATTTT.

This chain joins TRBV9 and TRBJ2-1; TRBD1 matches 10 bases. Germline CDR1 is SGDLS and CDR2 is YYNGEE. The V segment lost 1 base and the J segment 7 bases; nucleotides outside the gene matches: 11. The CDR3 totals 17 residues. CDR3 DNA: TGTGCCAGCAGCGTAACCGGAAGGACAGGGGGTAGGAATGAGCAGTTCTTC. Encoded protein: CASSVTGRTGGRNEQFF. The whole variable domain, remainder taken from reference TRBV9 and TRBJ2-1, is DSGVTQTPKHLITATGQRVTLRCSPRSGDLSVYWYQQSLDQGLQFLIQYYNGEERAKGNILERFSAQQFPDLHSELNLSSLELGDSALYFCASSVTGRTGGRNEQFFGPGTRLTVL.